The rows below give T cell receptor beta chains drawn from one sample of a study of technical replicates of blood from a few donors. Generated by immunoSEQ multiplex PCR, the TCRdb table keeps only in-frame clones and is missing some. The table includes approximately 79,000 clones, around 97% detected once. Sequencing was done on a sample of T cells isolated from PBMCs. The receptors derive from a human donor in good health. Both conserved end residues are part of each CDR3. The order of the fields is D gene, J gene, clone size, V gene, CDR3 DNA, CDR3 protein. The D gene is left open where the match is weak. The size field is filled for only some rows; it gives once, few, many or a size class.

TRBD1,TRBJ2-7,NA,TRBV25-1,TGTGCCAGTTCCTGGACAGGGGGAGGGCAGTACTTC,CASSWTGGGQYF
TRBD1,TRBJ1-1,NA,TRBV10-2,TGCGCCAGCAGTGAGTCGCGAGTTGGGACAGGGACCCCTGAAGCTTTCTTT,CASSESRVGTGTPEAFF
TRBD1,TRBJ2-6,NA,TRBV4-1,TGCGCCAGCAGCCAAGGGGGGTCCCCGGGACAGGGAACCTCTGGGGCCAACGTCCTGACTTTC,CASSQGGSPGQGTSGANVLTF
NA,TRBJ1-2,NA,TRBV21-1,TGTGCCAGCAGCAAAGGAAGGGGGAAAAACTATGGCTACACCTTC,CASSKGRGKNYGYTF
TRBD2,TRBJ2-1,NA,TRBV10-2,TGCGCCACCTCACGGGACGGGAGGATCGATGAGCAGTTCTTC,CATSRDGRIDEQFF
TRBD1,TRBJ2-3,NA,TRBV5-1,TGCGCCAGCAGCTCCTTACGAGGGGGCTCCGGCACAGATACGCAGTATTTT,CASSSLRGGSGTDTQYF
TRBD1,TRBJ2-2,NA,TRBV25-1,TGTGCCAGCAGTGACAGACAGGGCTTCACCGGGGAGCTGTTTTTT,CASSDRQGFTGELFF
NA,TRBJ2-7,NA,TRBV29-1,TGCAGCGCCAACCACGGACAGACCTACGAGCAGTACTTC,CSANHGQTYEQYF
NA,TRBJ2-5,NA,TRBV29-1,TGCAGCGAGCGTAGGTCCGCCGCCGAGACCCAGTACTTC,CSERRSAAETQYF
NA,TRBJ1-1,NA,TRBV13,TGTGCCAGCAGCTGGACAGTGAACACTGAAGCTTTCTTT,CASSWTVNTEAFF
TRBD1,TRBJ1-1,NA,TRBV6-5,TGTGCCAGCAACGGGCAGGGGGCCAACACTGAAGCTTTCTTT,CASNGQGANTEAFF
TRBD2,TRBJ2-7,NA,TRBV7-6,TGTGCCAGCAGCTCACATTCGGGACTAGGCTACGAGCAGTACTTC,CASSSHSGLGYEQYF
NA,TRBJ1-4,NA,TRBV28,TGTGCCAGCAGCTACAAACCGGGAAATGCGGAAAAACTGTTTTTT,CASSYKPGNAEKLFF
TRBD2,TRBJ2-5,NA,TRBV28,TGTGCCAGCAGTTCTCCGGGGGGAAGAGAGACCCAGTACTTC,CASSSPGGRETQYF
TRBD1,TRBJ2-2,NA,TRBV11-2,TGTGCCAGCAGGAAACCGGGACAGGGGGCCACCGGGGAGCTGTTTTTT,CASRKPGQGATGELFF
NA,TRBJ1-2,NA,TRBV4-2,TGTGCCAGCAGCCAGGAACAGGGTTACGGTAACTATGGCTACACCTTC,CASSQEQGYGNYGYTF
TRBD1,TRBJ1-2,NA,TRBV9,TGTGCCAGCAGTCCGGGACAGGGAGACTATGGCTACACCTTC,CASSPGQGDYGYTF
TRBD2,TRBJ2-3,NA,TRBV27,TGTGCCAGCAGTTTAGTAGCGGGAGTTTCAGATACGCAGTATTTT,CASSLVAGVSDTQYF
TRBD2,TRBJ2-2,NA,TRBV4-1,TGCGCCAGCAGCCAAGGTTTTCAGGGACTAGCGGACACCGGGGAGCTGTTTTTT,CASSQGFQGLADTGELFF
TRBD2,TRBJ2-3,once,TRBV11-2,TGTGCCAGCAGTCTTAGCGGGAGTAAAACAGATACGCAGTATTTT,CASSLSGSKTDTQYF
NA,TRBJ1-1,few,TRBV18,TGTGCCAGCTCCCCAAATATGAACACTGAAGCTTTCTTT,CASSPNMNTEAFF
TRBD2,TRBJ2-7,NA,TRBV7-2,TGTGCCAGCAGCTGGGGGGGTGGGAGCTCCTACGAGCAGTACTTC,CASSWGGGSSYEQYF
TRBD1,TRBJ1-1,NA,TRBV9,TGTGCCAGCAGCGTAGTCCGACAGGGCCTAAACACTGAAGCTTTCTTT,CASSVVRQGLNTEAFF
TRBD2,TRBJ2-7,NA,TRBV11-2,TGTGCCAGCGTTTCGGCGGGAGGAATTGCGCAGTACTTC,CASVSAGGIAQYF
NA,TRBJ1-5,NA,TRBV5-6,TGTGCCAGCAGCTTGCGACAGTTGAATCAGCCCCAGCATTTT,CASSLRQLNQPQHF
TRBD1,TRBJ2-7,NA,TRBV5-1,TGCGCCAGCAGCTTGTTCAGGGGGTCCTACGAGCAGTACTTC,CASSLFRGSYEQYF
NA,TRBJ2-1,NA,TRBV28,TGTGCCAGCAGTTTTCCGTGGAGTAATGAGCAGTTCTTC,CASSFPWSNEQFF
NA,TRBJ2-2,NA,TRBV6-5,TGTGCCAGCAGTCCGAGCGGCTCGAACACCGGGGAGCTGTTTTTT,CASSPSGSNTGELFF
NA,TRBJ2-7,NA,TRBV5-6,TGTGCCAGCAGCTCGGTGGTTTACGAGCAGTACTTC,CASSSVVYEQYF
TRBD1,TRBJ1-1,few,TRBV5-6,TGTGCCAGCAGCTTGGCAGGGGGCGGTGAAGCTTTCTTT,CASSLAGGGEAFF
NA,TRBJ1-1,NA,TRBV19,TGTGCCAGTAGCGTAACAGGGAACACTGAAGCTTTCTTT,CASSVTGNTEAFF
NA,TRBJ1-1,few,TRBV29-1,TGCAGCGTTGAAGACAACAGGGATTTGCCTTTCTTT,CSVEDNRDLPFF
NA,TRBJ1-6,NA,TRBV5-1,TGCGCCAGCAGCCCGACAATGAGTAAATCACCCCTCCACTTT,CASSPTMSKSPLHF
NA,TRBJ2-3,NA,TRBV7-9,TGTGCCAGCAGCTTACCCCTAGGTGCAGATACGCAGTATTTT,CASSLPLGADTQYF
NA,TRBJ1-4,NA,TRBV7-6,TGTGCCAGCAGCTTTGGACAGCCGAATGAAAAACTGTTTTTT,CASSFGQPNEKLFF
TRBD1,TRBJ2-5,NA,TRBV27,TGTGCCAGCCGAGGGGGCCGGTACCAAGAGACCCAGTACTTC,CASRGGRYQETQYF
NA,TRBJ2-7,NA,TRBV28,TGTGCCACGCTAGAGGTTGGCGACGAGCAGTACTTC,CATLEVGDEQYF
NA,TRBJ1-1,NA,TRBV6-5,TGTGCCAGCAGGGAGTTCATGAACACTGAAGCTTTCTTT,CASREFMNTEAFF
NA,TRBJ2-5,NA,TRBV4-1,TGCGCCAGCAGCCCACCAGGGGGAGGAGAAAGGACCCAGTACTTC,CASSPPGGGERTQYF
NA,TRBJ2-1,NA,TRBV2,TGTGCCAGCAGTGAAGCCGCGGAGCAGTTCTTC,CASSEAAEQFF
NA,TRBJ1-5,few,TRBV19,TGTGCCAGTAGTATAGTGGACAGTTACAATCAGCCCCAGCATTTT,CASSIVDSYNQPQHF
NA,TRBJ1-2,NA,TRBV7-8,TGTGCCAGCAGCTTAAGCACAGGGCCATATGGCTACACCTTC,CASSLSTGPYGYTF
NA,TRBJ1-2,NA,TRBV7-8,TGTGCCAGCAGCTCCGGAGTTTTGGGGGCGGTTGGAGACTATGGCTACACCTTC,CASSSGVLGAVGDYGYTF
NA,TRBJ2-3,NA,TRBV5-1,TGCGCCAGCAGCTCGCAGATCACAGATACGCAGTATTTT,CASSSQITDTQYF
TRBD2,TRBJ2-2,NA,TRBV2,TGTGCCAGCAGAACACCGCCGTTTCTAGCGGGGATGAGGGAGCTGTTTTTT,CASRTPPFLAGMRELFF
TRBD1,TRBJ1-1,NA,TRBV10-1,TGCGCCAGCAGTGAGGTCAGGGGGCTACGGGATACTGAAGCTTTCTTT,CASSEVRGLRDTEAFF
NA,TRBJ1-1,NA,TRBV12-5,TGTGCTAGTGGTTTGGTAGTAACAGGGATGAACACTGAAGCTTTCTTT,CASGLVVTGMNTEAFF
NA,TRBJ1-2,once,TRBV4-2,TGTGCCAGCAGCCTGTCCCCTACGGAGGATGCGATATATAACTATGGCTACACCTTC,CASSLSPTEDAIYNYGYTF
TRBD1,TRBJ1-3,NA,TRBV6-1,TGTGCCAGCAAGGAGGGGGCAGCAGGAAACACCATATATTTT,CASKEGAAGNTIYF
TRBD1,TRBJ1-1,NA,TRBV6-4,TGTGCCAGCAGTCCGACAGGGGGCTCCACTGAAGCTTTCTTT,CASSPTGGSTEAFF